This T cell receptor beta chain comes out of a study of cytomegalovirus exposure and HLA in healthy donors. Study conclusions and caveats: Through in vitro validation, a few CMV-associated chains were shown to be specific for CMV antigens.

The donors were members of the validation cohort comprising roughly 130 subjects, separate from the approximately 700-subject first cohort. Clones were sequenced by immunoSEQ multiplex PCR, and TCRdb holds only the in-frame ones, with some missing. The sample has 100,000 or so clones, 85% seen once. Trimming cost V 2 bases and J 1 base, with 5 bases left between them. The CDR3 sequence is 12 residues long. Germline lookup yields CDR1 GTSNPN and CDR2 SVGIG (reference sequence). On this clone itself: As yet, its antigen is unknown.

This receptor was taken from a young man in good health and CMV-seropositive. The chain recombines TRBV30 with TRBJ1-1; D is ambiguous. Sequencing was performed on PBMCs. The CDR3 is CAWSPWNTEAFF. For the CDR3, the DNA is TGTGCCTGGAGTCCGTGGAACACTGAAGCTTTCTTT.